One sample yielded the 13 T cell receptor beta chains listed below, sequenced in a study of blood T cells in healthy people across ages. The authors ran a second PCR of about 6 to 12 cycles using a sample-barcoded 5' primer and a J-beta primer mix. TCRdb used MiXCR to reprocess the 5' RACE reads, holding one entry per CDR3 protein. In the table there are under 1,100,000 distinct CDR3 sequences, approximately 25% of which are singletons. This sample was shared with a second study, whose subject was T cells of mothers and their children.

Sequenced input: blood. The source of these receptors is a girl aged 2 to 9 in good health.

V and J are TRBV6-5 and TRBJ2-3, with 12 bases identical to TRBD1. Germline CDR1 and CDR2: MNHEY and SVGAGI. Trimming removed 0 bases from V and 3 bases from J; junction bases left unmatched: 10. The CDR3 runs 19 residues. The CDR3 sequence is CASSYSYLAGQGATDTQYF. The CDR3 DNA sequence: TGTGCCAGCAGTTACTCCTACCTAGCGGGACAGGGGGCAACAGATACGCAGTATTTT.

The V and J genes are TRBV9 and TRBJ2-7, with TRBD1 matching over 9 bases. Germline values: CDR1 SGDLS, CDR2 YYNGEE. CDR3 length: 16 residues. V gave up 0 bases and J gave up 0 bases; unmatched junction bases: 4. The DNA of the CDR3 is TGTGCCAGCAGCGTAGCGGGGACAGGGAGCTCCTACGAGCAGTACTTC. This sequence encodes CASSVAGTGSSYEQYF.

This clonotype turned up a few times. This chain connects TRBV2 to TRBJ2-5; D may be TRBD1 or TRBD2 (6 bases each). The CDR3 loop spans 14 amino acids. The germline gives CDR1 SNHLY, CDR2 FYNNEI. Between the trimmed V and J ends, which lost 5 bases and 6 bases, there was a span of 16 bases. CDR3 sequence (DNA): TGTGCCAGCAGTCCGGACGGAGGGGGAAAGACCCAGTACTTC. Its translation is CASSPDGGGKTQYF. The full variable domain, its missing parts supplied by reference TRBV2 and TRBJ2-5, is EPEVTQTPSHQVTQMGQEVILRCVPISNHLYFYWYRQILGQKVEFLVSFYNNEISEKSEIFDDQFSVERPDGSNFTLKIRSTKLEDSAMYFCASSPDGGGKTQYFGPGTRLLVL.

The chain combines TRBV10-3 with TRBJ2-5; D is undetermined. The better agreement between TRBJ2-7 and the DNA end casts doubt on the J call. This CDR3 contains 14 residues. CDR1 is ENHRY and CDR2 is SYGVKD in the germline V gene. CDR3: CAISDALAEYEQYF. The CDR3 nucleotides are TGTGCCATCAGTGATGCCCTGGCAGAATACGAGCAGTACTTC.

The chain uses TRBV7-2 and TRBJ2-3; possibly TRBD2 for D (5 bases). Per the germline V gene, CDR1 is SGHTA and CDR2 is FQGNSA. The CDR3 sequence is 15 residues long. Trimming removed 1 base from V and 5 bases from J, with 13 bases in between. CDR3 residues: CASSLERIEGDTQYF. CDR3 nucleotides: TGTGCCAGCAGCTTAGAGCGGATTGAGGGAGATACGCAGTATTTT.

The chain uses TRBV18 and TRBJ2-2, with D possibly TRBD2 on 5 matching bases. V lost 6 bases to trimming and J lost 6 bases, with 14 bases between them. The CDR3 is 14 residues long. Per the germline V gene, CDR1 is KGHSH and CDR2 is LQKENI. The CDR3 DNA reads TGTGCCAGCTCGAGCCCAACTAGTCCCGGGGAGCTGTTTTTT. This sequence encodes CASSSPTSPGELFF.

This clonotype occurred a few times. The chain recombines TRBV6-1 with TRBJ1-1; D is perhaps TRBD1 (6 bases). Germline loops: CDR1 MNHNS, CDR2 SASEGT. This CDR3 has 14 amino acids. Trimming removed 7 bases from V and 2 bases from J, with 14 bases in between. The CDR3 protein is CASKRGYENTEAFF. The CDR3 nucleotides are TGTGCCAGCAAAAGGGGGTACGAAAACACTGAAGCTTTCTTT.

This clonotype was observed many times. This chain links TRBV7-2 with TRBJ2-5; possible D gene TRBD2, 5 bases. Germline CDR1 and CDR2: SGHTA and FQGNSA. There are 15 residues in the CDR3. Trimming stripped 1 base from V and 2 bases from J, with 11 bases between. CDR3 nucleotide sequence: TGTGCCAGCAGCTTAGATGGCGGGTCACAAGAGACCCAGTACTTC. Translating gives CASSLDGGSQETQYF. The whole variable domain, remainder taken from reference TRBV7-2 and TRBJ2-5, is GAGVSQSPSNKVTEKGKDVELRCDPISGHTALYWYRQSLGQGLEFLIYFQGNSAPDKSGLPSDRFSAERTGGSVSTLTIQRTQQEDSAVYLCASSLDGGSQETQYFGPGTRLLVL.

V and J are TRBV20-1 and TRBJ2-5; D not certain. Germline-derived CDR1 and CDR2 are DFQATT and SNEGSKA (reference sequence). The CDR3 contains 13 residues. V was trimmed by 6 bases and J by 0 bases, leaving 11 bases between them. CDR3 in DNA: TGCAGTGCCCCCACCGGCCACCAAGAGACCCAGTACTTC. Amino acid sequence: CSAPTGHQETQYF.

The gene calls are TRBV6-5 and TRBJ2-1; D remains ambiguous. The better agreement between TRBJ2-5 and the DNA end casts doubt on the J call. Germline CDR1 reads MNHEY; CDR2 reads SVGAGI. The CDR3 has 14 amino acids. The CDR3 here is CASGPNGVGETQYF. Written as DNA, the CDR3 is TGTGCCAGCGGGCCCAATGGGGTGGGAGAGACCCAGTACTTC.

This clonotype appeared a few times. CDR3 DNA sequence: TGCAGTGCTAGATCGTGGGGTGGAGCCAAAAACATTCAGTACTTC. The encoded protein is CSARSWGGAKNIQYF. This rearrangement joins TRBV20-1 to TRBJ2-4; D remains unclear. CDR1 DFQATT and CDR2 SNEGSKA come from the germline V gene (reference sequence). This CDR3 spans 15 amino acids. The V and J ends lost 2 bases and 0 bases respectively, with 11 bases between them.

This CDR3 reads CASSPDRGGTNEKLFF. In DNA form, the CDR3 reads TGTGCCAGCAGCCCCGACCGAGGGGGAACTAATGAAAAACTGTTTTTT. V usage is TRBV27 and J usage is TRBJ1-4, with a tentative D call TRBD1 (6 bases). The length of the CDR3 is 16 residues. CDR1 is MNHEY and CDR2 is SMNVEV in the germline V gene (reference sequence). The V end lost 6 bases, the J end lost 1 base, and 15 bases lay between the germline ends.

This sequence joins TRBV28 and TRBJ2-1; 8 positions agree with TRBD2. With 6 bases clipped from V and 9 bases from J, the junction kept 16 bases outside the gene matches. Germline V gene data show CDR1 as MDHEN and CDR2 as SYDVKM. The CDR3 loop spans 16 amino acids. Written as DNA, the CDR3 is TGTGCCAGCAGGGGCCCTTCAGCGGGAGTGGGTAGTGAGCAGTTCTTC. Translation gives CASRGPSAGVGSEQFF.